This is a list of T cell receptor beta chains from one sample in a study of cytomegalovirus exposure and HLA in healthy donors. This table comes from immunoSEQ multiplex PCR, and its TCRdb copy is limited to in-frame clones, with some not included. The sample includes 200,000 or so clones, 70% to 85% of them seen just once. The specimen was PBMCs. The receptors stem from a girl aged 2 to 9 in good health and CMV-seronegative. The CDR3 runs from the conserved cysteine through the conserved F or W. D genes are given only for firm matches. Size values are once, few and many counts, or a class for expanded clones, and some rows have none.

J,D,size,V,CDR3,DNA
TRBJ2-3,-,-,TRBV5-4,CASTLQGWDTQYF,TGTGCCAGCACCCTACAGGGTTGGGATACGCAGTATTTT
TRBJ1-1,-,once,TRBV9,CASSVDQGVGKAFF,TGTGCCAGCAGCGTAGATCAGGGCGTAGGGAAAGCTTTCTTT
TRBJ1-1,-,-,TRBV27,CASSLDMNTEAFF,TGTGCCAGCAGTTTAGACATGAACACTGAAGCTTTCTTT
TRBJ2-1,TRBD2,-,TRBV6-5,CASSRRLAGAGEQFF,TGTGCCAGCAGTCGTCGACTAGCGGGGGCCGGCGAGCAGTTCTTC
TRBJ2-2,TRBD2,-,TRBV9,CASSVGGLPNTGELFF,TGTGCCAGCAGCGTAGGGGGACTACCAAACACCGGGGAGCTGTTTTTT
TRBJ1-2,TRBD1,-,TRBV7-9,CASSQKDRGPILHGYTF,TGTGCCAGCAGCCAAAAGGACAGGGGCCCCATTCTGCATGGCTACACCTTC
TRBJ2-3,TRBD2,-,TRBV19,CASRAGGPPDTQYF,TGTGCCAGTAGAGCGGGAGGGCCCCCAGATACGCAGTATTTT
TRBJ1-3,TRBD1,-,TRBV10-3,CAISRQGQPLSGNTIYF,TGTGCCATCAGTAGGCAGGGACAGCCGCTCTCTGGAAACACCATATATTTT
TRBJ1-5,-,once,TRBV6-1,CASSGGYRVHQPQHF,TGTGCCAGCAGTGGGGGCTACAGGGTTCATCAGCCCCAGCATTTT
TRBJ1-1,TRBD1,-,TRBV7-9,CASSPPTGVYTEAFF,TGTGCCAGCAGCCCCCCAACAGGGGTTTACACTGAAGCTTTCTTT
TRBJ2-1,TRBD2,-,TRBV5-4,CASSVSGGAYEQFF,TGTGCCAGCAGCGTTAGCGGGGGGGCATATGAGCAGTTCTTC
TRBJ1-5,-,-,TRBV28,CASSLSVTYNQPQHF,TGTGCCAGCAGTTTATCTGTTACCTATAATCAGCCCCAGCATTTT
TRBJ2-5,TRBD1,-,TRBV30,CAWSWGTTGQEETQYF,TGTGCCTGGAGTTGGGGGACCACCGGACAGGAAGAGACCCAGTACTTC
TRBJ2-7,TRBD2,-,TRBV30,CAWTPRTSGSYEQYF,TGTGCCTGGACTCCAAGGACTAGCGGGAGTTACGAGCAGTACTTC
TRBJ2-7,-,-,TRBV5-1,CASSLPEGAQQYF,TGCGCCAGCAGCTTGCCCGAGGGAGCTCAGCAGTACTTC
TRBJ1-2,-,-,TRBV5-1,CASSLEQGSYTF,TGCGCCAGCAGCCTGGAACAGGGAAGCTACACCTTC
TRBJ1-6,TRBD1,-,TRBV25-1,CASSRQGNNSPLHF,TGTGCCAGCAGCCGACAGGGGAATAATTCACCCCTCCACTTT
TRBJ2-3,-,-,TRBV2,CASTEQGATQYF,TGTGCCAGCACTGAACAGGGTGCTACGCAGTATTTT
TRBJ1-6,-,-,TRBV15,CATSRIRGALHF,TGTGCCACCAGCAGGATCCGGGGGGCCCTCCACTTT
TRBJ1-1,-,-,TRBV6-5,CASSFTDFENTEAFF,TGTGCCAGCAGTTTTACAGATTTTGAGAACACTGAAGCTTTCTTT
TRBJ1-1,-,-,TRBV25-1,CASHAGGVTEAFF,TGTGCCAGCCACGCGGGGGGCGTCACTGAAGCTTTCTTT
TRBJ2-3,TRBD2,few,TRBV4-1,CASSPRDYTDTQYF,TGCGCCAGCAGCCCTCGGGACTACACAGATACGCAGTATTTT
TRBJ2-1,-,-,TRBV5-8,CASELLNEQFF,TGTGCCAGCGAGTTACTCAATGAGCAGTTCTTC
TRBJ2-7,TRBD2,-,TRBV13,CASSLGGGTYEQYF,TGTGCCAGCAGCTTAGGCGGGGGGACGTACGAGCAGTACTTC
TRBJ1-1,-,-,TRBV30,CAWSPGSMNTEAFF,TGTGCCTGGAGTCCCGGGTCAATGAACACTGAAGCTTTCTTT